This record concerns one T cell receptor (beta chain) sequence. This entry belongs to a study of blood T cell repertoires in COVID-19. Study information: From T cells, B-cell-depleted T cells, or PBMCs came the material, which was cDNA or gDNA.

Germline V lookup: CDR1 KGHDR, CDR2 SFDVKD. V was pared by 4 bases and J by 7 bases, with 4 bases of the junction left unmatched. The CDR3 covers 16 residues. In the original processing: Reference gene primer amplification yielded estimated nucleated cell counts. Some clones are missing from TCRdb's copy, which holds only in-frame ones; the method was immunoSEQ multiplex PCR. The DNA was the basis for D and trimming; V, J and clone size are from that table. The sample has approximately 280,000 clones, 75% to 95% seen once; the top ten hold around 6.8%. Input material: peripheral blood. The sequence was obtained from a young woman with COVID-19, enrolled during active disease. The V gene is TRBV24-1, the J gene TRBJ2-3; 16 bases map to TRBD2. The CDR3 loop reads CATSEGLAGGANTQYF. The CDR3 DNA sequence: TGTGCCACCAGTGAGGGACTAGCGGGAGGGGCAAATACGCAGTATTTT.